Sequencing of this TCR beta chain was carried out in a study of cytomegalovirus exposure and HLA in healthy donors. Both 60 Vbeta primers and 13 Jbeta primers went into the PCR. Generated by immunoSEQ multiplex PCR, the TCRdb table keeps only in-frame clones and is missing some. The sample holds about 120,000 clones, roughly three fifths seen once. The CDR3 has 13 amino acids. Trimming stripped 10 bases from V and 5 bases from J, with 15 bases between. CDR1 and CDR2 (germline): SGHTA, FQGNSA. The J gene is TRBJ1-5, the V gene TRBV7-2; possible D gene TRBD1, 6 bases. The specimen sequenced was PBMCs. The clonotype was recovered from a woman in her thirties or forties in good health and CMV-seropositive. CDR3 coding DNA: TGTGCCACAGGGGTGTCGAATGATCAGCCCCAGCATTTT. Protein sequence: CATGVSNDQPQHF.